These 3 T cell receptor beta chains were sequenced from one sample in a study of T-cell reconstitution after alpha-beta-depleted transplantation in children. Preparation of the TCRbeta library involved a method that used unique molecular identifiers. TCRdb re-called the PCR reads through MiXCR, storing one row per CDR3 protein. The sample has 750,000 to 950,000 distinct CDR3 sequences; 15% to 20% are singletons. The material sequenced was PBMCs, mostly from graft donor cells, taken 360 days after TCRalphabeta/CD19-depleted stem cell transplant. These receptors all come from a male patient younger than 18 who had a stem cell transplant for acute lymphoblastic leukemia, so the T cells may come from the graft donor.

The CDR3 DNA sequence: TGTGCCAGCGCAACTCGAGGGGCCTACAATGAGCAGTTCTTC. Its protein product is CASATRGAYNEQFF. The chain recombines TRBV9 with TRBJ2-1, with D perhaps being TRBD1 or TRBD2 (5 bases each). The CDR3 has 14 amino acids. V was clipped by 7 bases and J by 2 bases, with 13 bases between them. Germline V lookup: CDR1 SGDLS, CDR2 YYNGEE. The full variable domain, completed using reference TRBV9 and TRBJ2-1, is DSGVTQTPKHLITATGQRVTLRCSPRSGDLSVYWYQQSLDQGLQFLIQYYNGEERAKGNILERFSAQQFPDLHSELNLSSLELGDSALYFCASATRGAYNEQFFGPGTRLTVL.

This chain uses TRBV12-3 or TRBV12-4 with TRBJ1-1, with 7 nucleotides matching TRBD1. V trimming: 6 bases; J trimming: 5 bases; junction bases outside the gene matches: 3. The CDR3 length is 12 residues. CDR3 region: CASRTGITEAFF. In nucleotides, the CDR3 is TGTGCCAGCAGGACAGGGATAACTGAAGCTTTCTTT.

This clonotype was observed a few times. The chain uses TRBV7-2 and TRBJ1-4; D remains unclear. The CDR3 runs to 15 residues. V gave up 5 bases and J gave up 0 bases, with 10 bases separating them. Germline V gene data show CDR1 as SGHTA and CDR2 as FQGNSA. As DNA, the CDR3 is TGTGCCAGCAGCCGCGTGGGAACAACTAATGAAAAACTGTTTTTT. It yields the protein CASSRVGTTNEKLFF.